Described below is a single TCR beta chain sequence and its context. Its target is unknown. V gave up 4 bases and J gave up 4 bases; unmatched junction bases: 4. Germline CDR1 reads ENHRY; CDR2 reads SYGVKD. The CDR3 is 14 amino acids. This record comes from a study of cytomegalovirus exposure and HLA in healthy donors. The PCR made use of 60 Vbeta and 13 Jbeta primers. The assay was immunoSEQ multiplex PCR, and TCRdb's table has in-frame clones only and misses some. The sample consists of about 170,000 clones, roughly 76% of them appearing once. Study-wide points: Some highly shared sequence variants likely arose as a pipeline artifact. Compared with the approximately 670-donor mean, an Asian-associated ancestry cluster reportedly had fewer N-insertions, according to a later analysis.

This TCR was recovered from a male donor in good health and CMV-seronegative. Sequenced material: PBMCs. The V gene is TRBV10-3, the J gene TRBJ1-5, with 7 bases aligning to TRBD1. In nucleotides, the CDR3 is TGTGCCATCAGTGCCTCAGGGGGGAATCAGCCCCAGCATTTT. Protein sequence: CAISASGGNQPQHF.